The present T cell receptor beta chain was sequenced within a study of cytomegalovirus exposure and HLA in healthy donors. Although they were nominally healthy when sampled, donors likely had unrecorded immune exposures. With 60 Vbeta and 13 Jbeta primers, the PCR was carried out. Generated by immunoSEQ multiplex PCR, the TCRdb table keeps only in-frame clones and is missing some. The sample shows tens of thousands of clones, 81% of them seen only once. This sequence was found in a young woman in good health and CMV-seronegative. What was sequenced was PBMCs.

CDR3 loop: CSAGGGYGYTF. CDR3 DNA: TGCAGTGCTGGGGGAGGTTATGGCTACACCTTC. V and J are TRBV20-1 and TRBJ1-2; D is perhaps TRBD1 (5 bases). V lost 5 bases to trimming and J lost 5 bases, with 9 bases between them. The CDR3 contains 11 residues. Germline CDR1 and CDR2: DFQATT and SNEGSKA (reference sequence).